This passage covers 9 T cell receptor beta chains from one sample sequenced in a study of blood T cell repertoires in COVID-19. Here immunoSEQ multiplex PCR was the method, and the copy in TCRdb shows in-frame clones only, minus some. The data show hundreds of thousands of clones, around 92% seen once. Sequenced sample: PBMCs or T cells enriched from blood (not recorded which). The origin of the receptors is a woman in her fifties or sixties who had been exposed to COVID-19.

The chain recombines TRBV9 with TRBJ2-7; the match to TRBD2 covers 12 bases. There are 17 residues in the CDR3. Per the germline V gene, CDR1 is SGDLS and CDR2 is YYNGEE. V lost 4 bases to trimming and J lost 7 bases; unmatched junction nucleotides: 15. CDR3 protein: CASSPHMDTSGGLEQYF. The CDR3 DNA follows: TGTGCCAGCAGCCCCCACATGGATACTAGCGGGGGGTTAGAGCAGTACTTC.

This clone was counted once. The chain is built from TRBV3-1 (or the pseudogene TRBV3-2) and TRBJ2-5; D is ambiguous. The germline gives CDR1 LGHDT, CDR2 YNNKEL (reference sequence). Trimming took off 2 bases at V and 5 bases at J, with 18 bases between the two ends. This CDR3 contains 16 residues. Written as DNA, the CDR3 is TGTGCCAGCAGCCAAATTCCGTCGTCGGTGTGGGAGACCCAGTACTTC. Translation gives CASSQIPSSVWETQYF.

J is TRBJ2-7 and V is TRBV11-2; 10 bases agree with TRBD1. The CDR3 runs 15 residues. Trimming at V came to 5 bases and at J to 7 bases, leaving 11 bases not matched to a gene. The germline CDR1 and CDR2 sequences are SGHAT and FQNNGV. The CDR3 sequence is CASSPMTGGSHEQYF. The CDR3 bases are TGTGCCAGCAGCCCAATGACAGGGGGCTCTCATGAGCAGTACTTC.

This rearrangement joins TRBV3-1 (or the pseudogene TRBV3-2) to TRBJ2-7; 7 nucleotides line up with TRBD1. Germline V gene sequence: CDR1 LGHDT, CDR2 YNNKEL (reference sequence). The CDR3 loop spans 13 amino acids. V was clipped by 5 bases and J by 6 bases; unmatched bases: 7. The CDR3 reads CASSGGQAIEQYF. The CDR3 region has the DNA TGTGCCAGCAGCGGAGGACAGGCCATCGAGCAGTACTTC.

Here the CDR3 DNA reads TGCGCCAGCCAACAGGGGCCGAACACTGAAGCTTTCTTT. The encoded protein is CASQQGPNTEAFF. The chain recombines TRBV5-1 with TRBJ1-1, with 7 bases that match TRBD1. Germline V gives CDR1 SGHRS, CDR2 YFSETQ. This CDR3 comprises 13 residues. J gave up 1 base and V 7 bases, and 4 bases lay outside the gene matches.

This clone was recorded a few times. In DNA form, the CDR3 reads TGCGCCAGCAGCTTGGCCCGGCAGGGCGGCGTTGCCGGGGAGCTGTTTTTT. Translating it yields CASSLARQGGVAGELFF. The chain is built from TRBV5-1 and TRBJ2-2, with D possibly matching TRBD1 (5 bases). The CDR3 is made up of 17 amino acids. The V end lost 0 bases, the J end lost 6 bases, and 18 bases lay between the germline ends. Germline assignment: CDR1 SGHRS and CDR2 YFSETQ.

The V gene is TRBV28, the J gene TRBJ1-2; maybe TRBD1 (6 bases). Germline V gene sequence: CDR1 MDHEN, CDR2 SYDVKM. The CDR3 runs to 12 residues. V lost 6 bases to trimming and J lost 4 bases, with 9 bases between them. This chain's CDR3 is CASSQDSYGYTF. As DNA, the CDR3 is TGTGCCAGCAGCCAGGACAGCTATGGCTACACCTTC.

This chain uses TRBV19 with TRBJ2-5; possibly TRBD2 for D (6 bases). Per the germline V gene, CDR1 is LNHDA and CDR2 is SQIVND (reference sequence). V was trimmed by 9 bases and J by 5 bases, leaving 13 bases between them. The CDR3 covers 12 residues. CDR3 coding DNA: TGTGCCAGCCGACAAAGCGGGGAGACCCAGTACTTC. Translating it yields CASRQSGETQYF.

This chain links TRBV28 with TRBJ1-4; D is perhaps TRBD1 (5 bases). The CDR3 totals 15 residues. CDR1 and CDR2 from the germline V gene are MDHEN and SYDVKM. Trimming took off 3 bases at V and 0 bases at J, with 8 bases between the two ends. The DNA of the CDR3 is TGTGCCAGCAGTTTGATCAGGGCAACTAATGAAAAACTGTTTTTT. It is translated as CASSLIRATNEKLFF.